The 22 T cell receptor beta chains below come from one sample, sequenced in a study of shared clonotypes between healthy human individuals. TCRdb's copy holds only in-frame clones and misses some; the assay was immunoSEQ multiplex PCR. The profile shows 700,000 or so clones, around 72% of them singletons. Sequenced sample: memory CD4+ T cells sorted from blood. Subset indicated: CD45RA-negative fraction. The receptors shown here come from a woman aged 25 to 45 in good health.

The sample holds one count of this clone. V is TRBV6-6 and J is TRBJ2-7; no clear D. The CDR3 has 13 residues. Germline loops: CDR1 MNHNY, CDR2 SVGAGI (reference sequence). V was cut by 0 bases and J by 7 bases, with 10 bases left in between. As DNA, the CDR3 is TGTGCCAGCAGTTACTCCCCCGTGAGAGAGCAGTACTTC. This gives the protein CASSYSPVREQYF.

V usage is TRBV28 and J usage is TRBJ1-5; the D gene is possibly TRBD1 (5 bases). CDR1 MDHEN and CDR2 SYDVKM come from the germline V gene. V dropped 9 bases and J dropped 2 bases, with 17 bases sitting between them. The CDR3 runs 15 residues. CDR3 nucleotide sequence: TGTGCCAGTTCATCCGGCGGGGGTGGCAATCAGCCCCAGCATTTT. This gives the protein CASSSGGGGNQPQHF. Supplemented by reference TRBV28 and TRBJ1-5, the full variable domain reads DVKVTQSSRYLVKRTGEKVFLECVQDMDHENMFWYRQDPGLGLRLIYFSYDVKMKEKGDIPEGYSVSREKKERFSLILESASTNQTSMYLCASSSGGGGNQPQHFGDGTRLSIL.

The rearrangement uses TRBV5-6 and TRBJ1-4, with a weak D call TRBD1 (6 bases). The V end lost 4 bases, the J end lost 3 bases, and 19 bases lay between the germline ends. Germline V gene data show CDR1 as SGHDT and CDR2 as YYEEEE. This CDR3 has 17 amino acids. This CDR3 reads CASSATGWRAPNEKLFF. The CDR3 bases are TGTGCCAGCAGCGCCACAGGGTGGCGAGCACCTAATGAAAAACTGTTTTTT. Full variable domain (rest looked up from reference TRBV5-6 and TRBJ1-4): DAGVTQSPTHLIKTRGQQVTLRCSPKSGHDTVSWYQQALGQGPQFIFQYYEEEERQRGNFPDRFSGHQFPNYSSELNVNALLLGDSALYLCASSATGWRAPNEKLFFGSGTQLSVL.

V and J are TRBV28 and TRBJ2-1; D unresolved. Trimming left V 7 bases short and J 4 bases short, with 20 bases between. Germline CDR1 is MDHEN and CDR2 is SYDVKM. CDR3 length: 16 amino acids. CDR3 region: CASTEAGATRYNEQFF. The CDR3 DNA sequence: TGTGCCAGCACCGAAGCCGGCGCTACCCGTTACAATGAGCAGTTCTTC.

The V gene is TRBV5-4, the J gene TRBJ2-2; D not certain. This CDR3 has 15 residues. Germline V gives CDR1 SGHNT, CDR2 YYREEE (reference sequence). Trimming cost V 0 bases and J 2 bases, with 8 bases left between them. DNA for the CDR3: TGTGCCAGCAGCTTGGTGTCTAGTAACACCGGGGAGCTGTTTTTT. It yields the protein CASSLVSSNTGELFF.

The chain links TRBV10-3 to TRBJ2-7, with 14 bases that match TRBD2. The J segment lost 5 bases and the V segment lost 6 bases, leaving 6 bases of the junction unmatched. The germline V gene encodes CDR1 ENHRY and CDR2 SYGVKD. The CDR3 spans 15 residues. CDR3 residues: CAIRGTSGRENEQYF. In DNA form, the CDR3 reads TGTGCCATCAGGGGGACTAGCGGGAGAGAAAACGAGCAGTACTTC.

The chain links TRBV7-6 to TRBJ2-7; D remains unclear. The V gene lost 5 bases and the J gene lost 1 base, with 9 bases spanning the gap. CDR3 length equals 13 residues. Germline V gene sequence: CDR1 SGHVS, CDR2 FNYEAQ. Here the CDR3 DNA reads TGTGCCAGCAGCGAGTCGAATTCCTACGAGCAGTACTTC. It specifies CASSESNSYEQYF.

The V and J genes are TRBV15 and TRBJ2-1; 7 bases are shared with TRBD1. The germline V gene has CDR1 LNHNV and CDR2 YYDKDF (reference sequence). V shed 0 bases and J 8 bases; nucleotides not matched to a gene: 1. CDR3 length: 13 residues. The CDR3 DNA reads TGTGCCACCAGCAGAGAGACAGGGCATGAGCAGTTCTTC. Translated, it gives CATSRETGHEQFF.

This clone was seen a single time. V usage is TRBV7-9 and J usage is TRBJ2-1; 8 bases agree with TRBD2. The CDR3 contains 15 residues. Per the germline V gene, CDR1 is SEHNR and CDR2 is FQNEAQ (reference sequence). J gave up 2 bases and V 5 bases, and 5 bases lay outside the gene matches. CDR3 in DNA: TGTGCCAGCAGCCCAAGCGGGAGCGCCTACAATGAGCAGTTCTTC. This codes for CASSPSGSAYNEQFF.

The V gene is TRBV10-1, the J gene TRBJ2-3, with 13 positions matching TRBD2. In germline, CDR1 is WNHNN, CDR2 SYGVQD (reference sequence). The CDR3 totals 15 residues. Trimming cost V 6 bases and J 3 bases; bases outside gene matches: 3. The CDR3 loop is CASSGLAGETDTQYF. The CDR3 DNA reads as TGCGCCAGCAGCGGACTAGCGGGAGAAACAGATACGCAGTATTTT.

Remarks on this clone: Other DNA sequences in this sample translate to the same CDR3. J is TRBJ1-5 and V is TRBV2; D call uncertain. The germline V gene has CDR1 SNHLY and CDR2 FYNNEI. The V end was cut by 1 base, the J end by 0 bases, with 7 bases between. This CDR3 region has 15 residues. The CDR3 DNA reads TGTGCCAGCAGTGAAGAAAGATATAGCAATCAGCCCCAGCATTTT. Its protein is CASSEERYSNQPQHF.

V and J are TRBV27 and TRBJ1-5; the match to TRBD1 covers 10 bases. CDR3 length equals 15 residues. The germline gives CDR1 MNHEY, CDR2 SMNVEV (reference sequence). Trimming removed 4 bases from V and 9 bases from J; junction bases left unmatched: 9. The CDR3 loop is CASSSGTGAVGPQHF. The CDR3 bases are TGTGCCAGCAGTTCCGGGACAGGGGCGGTAGGGCCCCAGCATTTT.

The rearrangement joins TRBV30 to TRBJ2-2; no clear D. Trimming removed 6 bases at V and 5 bases at J, with 16 bases between. The CDR3 covers 14 residues. Per the germline V gene, CDR1 is GTSNPN and CDR2 is SVGIG (reference sequence). DNA for the CDR3: TGTGCCTGCCAAATGGGGTCACAAACCGGGGAGCTGTTTTTT. Residues: CACQMGSQTGELFF.

This clone came up a few times. The gene calls are TRBV2 and TRBJ1-4; weak D call: TRBD1 (6 bases). The ends were cut back, 5 bases at V and 1 base at J, with 11 bases in the middle. Germline assignment: CDR1 SNHLY and CDR2 FYNNEI. The CDR3 runs to 15 residues. In DNA form, the CDR3 reads TGTGCCAGCAGTCAGGGGTTTGGAACTAATGAAAAACTGTTTTTT. Translated, it gives CASSQGFGTNEKLFF.

This clone was detected only once. The chain combines TRBV6-6 with TRBJ1-5; D unresolved. Germline V gene sequence: CDR1 MNHNY, CDR2 SVGAGI (reference sequence). V lost 7 bases to trimming and J lost 3 bases, with 13 bases between them. CDR3 size: 14 residues. CDR3 sequence (DNA): TGTGCCAGCAACAGCCCGGGGTCCAATCAGCCCCAGCATTTT. It yields the protein CASNSPGSNQPQHF.

About this clone itself: This may arise from a read error, as a much more abundant clone is one base away. The chain has TRBV7-6 and TRBJ2-3; D uncertain. V gave up 2 bases and J gave up 4 bases, with 1 base separating them. The length of the CDR3 is 11 residues. Germline V CDR1 and CDR2: SGHVS, FNYEAQ. The CDR3 reads CASSLSDTQYF. CDR3 DNA: TGTGCCAGCAGCTTATCAGATACGCAGTATTTT.

The rearrangement uses TRBV4-1 and TRBJ2-7; the D gene is possibly TRBD1 (7 bases). This CDR3 contains 15 residues. The V and J ends lost 4 bases and 3 bases respectively, with 16 bases between them. Germline CDR1 reads MGHRA; CDR2 reads YSYEKL. Here the CDR3 DNA reads TGCGCCAGCAGCCTAGCCGCGGGACAGAGCTACGAGCAGTACTTC. It is translated as CASSLAAGQSYEQYF.

The genes are TRBV5-4 and TRBJ1-1, with a possible D match to TRBD1 (6 bases). This CDR3 has 14 residues. In germline, CDR1 is SGHNT, CDR2 YYREEE (reference sequence). Trimming pared 2 bases from V and 4 bases from J, leaving 12 bases between. CDR3 sequence: CASSFRGLGTEAFF. CDR3 DNA: TGTGCCAGCAGCTTCAGGGGATTGGGCACTGAAGCTTTCTTT.

This clone has at least ten counts. V is TRBV18 and J is TRBJ2-1; D is ambiguous. Germline assignment: CDR1 KGHSH and CDR2 LQKENI. This CDR3 spans 16 amino acids. Deletions cut 2 bases from V and 9 bases from J, with 20 bases between. CDR3: CASSPTISSVRPEQFF. The CDR3 bases are TGTGCCAGCTCACCAACCATCAGCTCGGTACGGCCTGAGCAGTTCTTC.

V is TRBV7-9 and J is TRBJ2-7, with D maybe TRBD1 (6 bases). CDR3 length equals 14 residues. Germline CDR1 and CDR2: SEHNR and FQNEAQ (reference sequence). Trimming removed 3 bases at V and 6 bases at J, with 15 bases between. The CDR3 is CASSLDPGVGEQYF. CDR3 bases: TGTGCCAGCAGCTTGGATCCAGGGGTGGGCGAGCAGTACTTC. Full variable domain (rest looked up from reference TRBV7-9 and TRBJ2-7): DTGVSQNPRHKITKRGQNVTFRCDPISEHNRLYWYRQTLGQGPEFLTYFQNEAQLEKSRLLSDRFSAERPKGSFSTLEIQRTEQGDSAMYLCASSLDPGVGEQYFGPGTRLTVT.

The genes are TRBV29-1 and TRBJ2-1; D not resolved. This CDR3 contains 14 residues. V was cut by 3 bases and J by 6 bases, with 15 bases left in between. Germline CDR1 SQVTM, CDR2 ANQGSEA. The CDR3: CSVDPALSSNEQFF. The CDR3 DNA reads TGCAGCGTTGATCCCGCTCTAAGTAGCAATGAGCAGTTCTTC.

This clone was recorded once. The chain has TRBV15 and TRBJ2-7; no definite D call. The germline CDR1 and CDR2 sequences are LNHNV and YYDKDF (reference sequence). The ends were cut back, 0 bases at V and 5 bases at J, with 17 bases in the middle. CDR3 size: 16 residues. CDR3 nucleotides: TGTGCCACCAGCAGAGATTTAATAGTGGGCCCTCACGAGCAGTACTTC. Its protein is CATSRDLIVGPHEQYF.